This T cell receptor beta chain originates from a study of shared T cell receptors in the human thymus. The CDR3 loop spans 16 amino acids. Germline V CDR1 and CDR2: LGHNA, YSLEER. Trimming cost V 0 bases and J 1 base; bases outside gene matches: 5. Assay used: immunoSEQ multiplex PCR; TCRdb lists only in-frame clones, some missing. In the table there are about 380,000 clones, roughly 94% of which are singletons. The chain joins TRBV4-3 to TRBJ1-2; 7 bases fit TRBD1. Specimen: thymocytes. This sequence originates from a human donor. The DNA for the CDR3 is TGCGCCAGCAGCCAAGAAGCGGACAGGATTAACTATGGCTACACCTTC. Translation: CASSQEADRINYGYTF.